This TCR beta chain was sequenced in a study of identical twins. This clonotype was detected a few times. The germline CDR1 and CDR2 sequences are DFQATT and SNEGSKA (reference sequence). V lost 0 bases and J lost 4; bases outside the gene matches: 8. The CDR3 extends over 15 amino acids. TCRdb fed the 5' RACE reads into MiXCR, producing one record per CDR3 protein. Found here are fewer than 900,000 distinct CDR3 sequences, 15% to 20% of them singletons; the top ten hold around 13%. The same sample was also studied in work on T cells expressing NK-cell markers.

The TCR was taken from a woman between 18 and 29 years old in good health. V is TRBV20-1 and J is TRBJ2-7, with 8 bases aligning to TRBD1. The sequenced sample was PBMCs. CDR3 sequence reads: CSARDWAGGWYEQYF. The CDR3 coding sequence is TGCAGTGCTAGAGATTGGGCAGGGGGCTGGTACGAGCAGTACTTC.